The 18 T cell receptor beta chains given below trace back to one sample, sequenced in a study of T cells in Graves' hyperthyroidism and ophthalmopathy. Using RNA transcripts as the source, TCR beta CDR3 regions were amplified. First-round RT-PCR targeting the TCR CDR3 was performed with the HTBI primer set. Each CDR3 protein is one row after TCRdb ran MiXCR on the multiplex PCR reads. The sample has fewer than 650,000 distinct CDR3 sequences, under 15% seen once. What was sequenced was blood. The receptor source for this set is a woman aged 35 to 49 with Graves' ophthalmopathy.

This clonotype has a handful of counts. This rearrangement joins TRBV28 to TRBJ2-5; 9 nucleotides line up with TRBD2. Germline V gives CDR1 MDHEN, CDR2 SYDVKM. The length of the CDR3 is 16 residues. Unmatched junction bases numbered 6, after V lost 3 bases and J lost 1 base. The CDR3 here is CASSLGLAGPQETQYF. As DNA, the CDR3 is TGTGCCAGCAGTTTGGGGCTAGCGGGGCCCCAAGAGACCCAGTACTTC.

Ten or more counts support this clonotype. The CDR3 nucleotides read TGCAGTGCCAATCCATCCGGGACATCGACCTACGAGCAGTACTTC. It encodes CSANPSGTSTYEQYF. The gene calls are TRBV20-1 and TRBJ2-7, with a weak D call TRBD1 (6 bases). With 6 bases removed from V and 2 bases from J, the gap between germline ends came to 20 bases. The CDR3 length is 15 residues. CDR1 is DFQATT and CDR2 is SNEGSKA in the germline V gene (reference sequence).

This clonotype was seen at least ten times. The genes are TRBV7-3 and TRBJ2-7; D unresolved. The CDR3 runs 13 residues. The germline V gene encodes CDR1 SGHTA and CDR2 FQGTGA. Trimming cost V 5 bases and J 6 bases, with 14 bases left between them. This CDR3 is CASSLKNGGEQYF. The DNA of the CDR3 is TGTGCCAGCAGCCTAAAGAACGGTGGCGAGCAGTACTTC.

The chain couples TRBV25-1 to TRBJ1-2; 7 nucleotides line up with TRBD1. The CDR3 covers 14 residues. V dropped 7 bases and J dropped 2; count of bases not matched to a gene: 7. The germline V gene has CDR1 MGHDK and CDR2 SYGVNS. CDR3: CASTKTGRNYGYTF. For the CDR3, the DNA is TGTGCCAGCACGAAGACAGGGAGGAACTATGGCTACACCTTC.

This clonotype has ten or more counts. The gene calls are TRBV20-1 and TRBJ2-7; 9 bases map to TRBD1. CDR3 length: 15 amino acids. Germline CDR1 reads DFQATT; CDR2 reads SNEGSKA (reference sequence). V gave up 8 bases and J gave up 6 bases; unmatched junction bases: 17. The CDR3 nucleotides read TGCAGTCCCAGCGGGGACAGGGCCCTGCAGGGCGAGCAGTACTTC. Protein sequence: CSPSGDRALQGEQYF.

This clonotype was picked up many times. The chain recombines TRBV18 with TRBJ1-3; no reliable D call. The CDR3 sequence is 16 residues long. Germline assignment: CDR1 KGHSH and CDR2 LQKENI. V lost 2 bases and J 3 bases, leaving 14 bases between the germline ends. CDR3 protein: CASSPMGIQRGNTIYF. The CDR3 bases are TGTGCCAGCTCACCAATGGGAATCCAACGTGGAAACACCATATATTTT.

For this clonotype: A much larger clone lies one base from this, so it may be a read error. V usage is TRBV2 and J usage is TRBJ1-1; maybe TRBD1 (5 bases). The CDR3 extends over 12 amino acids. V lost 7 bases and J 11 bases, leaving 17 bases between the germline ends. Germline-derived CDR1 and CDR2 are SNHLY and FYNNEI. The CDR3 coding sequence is TGTGCCAGCATATGGGCCAGGGCGGACGCTTTCTTT. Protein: CASIWARADAFF.

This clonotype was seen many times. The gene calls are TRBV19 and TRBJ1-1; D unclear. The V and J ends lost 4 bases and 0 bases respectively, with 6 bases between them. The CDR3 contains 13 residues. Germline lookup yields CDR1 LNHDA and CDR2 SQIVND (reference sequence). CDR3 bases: TGTGCCAGTAGTAAGGGCCTGAACACTGAAGCTTTCTTT. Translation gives CASSKGLNTEAFF.

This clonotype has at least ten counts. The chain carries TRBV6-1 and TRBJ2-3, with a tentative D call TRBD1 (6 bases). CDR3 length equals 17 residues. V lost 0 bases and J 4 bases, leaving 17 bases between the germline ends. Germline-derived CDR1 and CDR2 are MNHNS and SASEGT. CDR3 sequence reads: CASSEAGIKDRSDTQYF. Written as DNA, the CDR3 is TGTGCCAGCAGTGAAGCGGGGATCAAGGACAGATCAGATACGCAGTATTTT.

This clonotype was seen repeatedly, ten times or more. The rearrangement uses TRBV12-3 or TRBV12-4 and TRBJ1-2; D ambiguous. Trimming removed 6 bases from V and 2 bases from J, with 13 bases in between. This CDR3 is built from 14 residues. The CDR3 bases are TGTGCCAGCAGCCTGCAGGCGGTAAACTATGGCTACACCTTC. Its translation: CASSLQAVNYGYTF.

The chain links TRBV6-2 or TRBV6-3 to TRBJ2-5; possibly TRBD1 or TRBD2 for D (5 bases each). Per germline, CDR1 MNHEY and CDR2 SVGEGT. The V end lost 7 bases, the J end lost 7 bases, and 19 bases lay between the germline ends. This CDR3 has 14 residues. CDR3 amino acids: CASTSGRGARTQYF. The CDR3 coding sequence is TGTGCCAGCACTTCGGGACGGGGCGCGAGGACCCAGTACTTC.

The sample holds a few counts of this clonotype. The CDR3 spells CASSSQSVAATEAFF. The DNA of the CDR3 is TGTGCCAGTAGTAGCCAGTCAGTGGCGGCCACTGAAGCTTTCTTT. The chain couples TRBV19 to TRBJ1-1; D remains unclear. The germline CDR1 and CDR2 sequences are LNHDA and SQIVND (reference sequence). The CDR3 has 15 residues. V dropped 4 bases and J dropped 4 bases, with 16 bases sitting between them.

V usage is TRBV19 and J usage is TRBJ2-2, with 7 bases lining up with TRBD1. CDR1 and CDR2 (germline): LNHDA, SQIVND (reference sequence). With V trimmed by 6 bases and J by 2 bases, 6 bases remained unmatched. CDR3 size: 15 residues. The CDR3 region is CASSPGQFNTGELFF. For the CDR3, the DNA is TGTGCCAGTAGCCCGGGACAGTTCAACACCGGGGAGCTGTTTTTT.

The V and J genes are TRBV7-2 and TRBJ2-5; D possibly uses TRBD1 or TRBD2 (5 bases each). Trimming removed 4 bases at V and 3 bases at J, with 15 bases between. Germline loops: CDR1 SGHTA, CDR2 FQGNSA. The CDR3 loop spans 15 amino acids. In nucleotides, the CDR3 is TGTGCCAGCAGCTACGTCCTCGGGGCGAAAGAGACCCAGTACTTC. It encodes CASSYVLGAKETQYF. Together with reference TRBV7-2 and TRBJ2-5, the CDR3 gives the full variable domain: GAGVSQSPSNKVTEKGKDVELRCDPISGHTALYWYRQSLGQGLEFLIYFQGNSAPDKSGLPSDRFSAERTGGSVSTLTIQRTQQEDSAVYLCASSYVLGAKETQYFGPGTRLLVL.

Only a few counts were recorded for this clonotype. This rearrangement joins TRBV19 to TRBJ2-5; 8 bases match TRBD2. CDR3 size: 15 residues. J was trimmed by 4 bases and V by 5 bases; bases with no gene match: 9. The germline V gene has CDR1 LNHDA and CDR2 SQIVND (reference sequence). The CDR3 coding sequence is TGTGCCAGTAGTCCTACAGCGGGAGCACGAGAGACCCAGTACTTC. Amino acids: CASSPTAGARETQYF.

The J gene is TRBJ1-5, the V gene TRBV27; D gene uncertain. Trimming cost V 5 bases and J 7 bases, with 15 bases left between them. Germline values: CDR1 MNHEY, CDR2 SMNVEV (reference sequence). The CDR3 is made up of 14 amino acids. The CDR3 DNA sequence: TGTGCCAGCAGTCCTACAGTCTCGGGGCAGCCCCAGCATTTT. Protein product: CASSPTVSGQPQHF.

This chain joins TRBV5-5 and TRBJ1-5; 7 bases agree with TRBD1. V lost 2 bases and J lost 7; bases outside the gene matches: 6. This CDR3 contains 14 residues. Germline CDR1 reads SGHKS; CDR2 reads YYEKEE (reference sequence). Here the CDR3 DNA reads TGTGCCAGCAGCTTTGACAGGGATCCCCAGCCCCAGCATTTT. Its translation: CASSFDRDPQPQHF.

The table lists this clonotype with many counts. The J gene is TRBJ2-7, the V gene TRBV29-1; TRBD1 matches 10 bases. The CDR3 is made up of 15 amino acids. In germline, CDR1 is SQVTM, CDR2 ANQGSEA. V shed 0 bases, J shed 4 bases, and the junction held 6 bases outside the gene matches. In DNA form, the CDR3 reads TGCAGCGTTGAAGAGCGGGACAGGGGTCAATACGAGCAGTACTTC. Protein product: CSVEERDRGQYEQYF.